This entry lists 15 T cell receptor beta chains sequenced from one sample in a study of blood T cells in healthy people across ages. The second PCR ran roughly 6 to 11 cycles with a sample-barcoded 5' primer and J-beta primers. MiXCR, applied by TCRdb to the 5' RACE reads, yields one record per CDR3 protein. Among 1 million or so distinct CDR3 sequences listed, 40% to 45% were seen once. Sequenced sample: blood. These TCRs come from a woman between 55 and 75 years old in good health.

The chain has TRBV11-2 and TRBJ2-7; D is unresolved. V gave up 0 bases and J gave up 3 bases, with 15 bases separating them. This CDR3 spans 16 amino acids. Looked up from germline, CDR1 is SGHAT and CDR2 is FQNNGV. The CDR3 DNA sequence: TGTGCCAGCAGCTTAGAATTCGCAGACCCCTACTACGAGCAGTACTTC. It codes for CASSLEFADPYYEQYF.

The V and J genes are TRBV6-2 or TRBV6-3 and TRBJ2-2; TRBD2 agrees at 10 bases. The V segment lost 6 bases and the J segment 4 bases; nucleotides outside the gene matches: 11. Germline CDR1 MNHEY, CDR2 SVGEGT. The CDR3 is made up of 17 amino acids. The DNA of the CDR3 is TGTGCCAGCAGCCCAACTCTAGCGGGGGACATCACCGGGGAGCTGTTTTTT. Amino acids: CASSPTLAGDITGELFF.

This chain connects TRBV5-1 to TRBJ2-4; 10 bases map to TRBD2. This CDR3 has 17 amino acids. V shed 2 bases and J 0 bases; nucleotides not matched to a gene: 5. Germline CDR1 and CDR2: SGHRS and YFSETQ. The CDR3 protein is CASSFIAGGSAKNIQYF. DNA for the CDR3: TGCGCCAGCAGCTTCATAGCGGGAGGCTCAGCCAAAAACATTCAGTACTTC.

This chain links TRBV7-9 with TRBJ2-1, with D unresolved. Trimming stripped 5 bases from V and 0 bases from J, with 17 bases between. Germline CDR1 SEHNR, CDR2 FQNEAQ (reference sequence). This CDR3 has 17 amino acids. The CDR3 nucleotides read TGTGCCAGCAGCATACCCGGGCTAAAGAGCTCCTACAATGAGCAGTTCTTC. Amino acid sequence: CASSIPGLKSSYNEQFF.

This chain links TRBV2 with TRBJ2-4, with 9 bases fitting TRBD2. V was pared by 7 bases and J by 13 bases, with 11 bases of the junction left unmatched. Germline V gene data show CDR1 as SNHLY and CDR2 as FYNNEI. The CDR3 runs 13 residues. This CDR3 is CASTAGGPEEQYF. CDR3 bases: TGTGCCAGCACGGCGGGAGGGCCGGAAGAGCAGTACTTC.

The CDR3 coding sequence is TGTGCCAGCAGCGTCCTAGCGGCCAATGAGCAGTTCTTC. Its protein product is CASSVLAANEQFF. The chain links TRBV9 to TRBJ2-1; 7 bases line up with TRBD2. Germline CDR1 SGDLS, CDR2 YYNGEE. CDR3 size: 13 residues. V lost 2 bases, J lost 6 bases, and 2 bases stayed unmatched. Based on the CDR3 plus reference TRBV9 and TRBJ2-1, the full variable domain is DSGVTQTPKHLITATGQRVTLRCSPRSGDLSVYWYQQSLDQGLQFLIQYYNGEERAKGNILERFSAQQFPDLHSELNLSSLELGDSALYFCASSVLAANEQFFGPGTRLTVL.

The chain's CDR3 is CATSAYRGPSYEQYF. The CDR3 nucleotides are TGTGCCACCAGCGCATACAGGGGGCCCTCCTACGAGCAGTACTTC. V usage is TRBV24-1 and J usage is TRBJ2-7; 9 nucleotides match TRBD1. The V segment lost 7 bases and the J segment 0 bases; nucleotides outside the gene matches: 6. CDR3 size: 15 residues. Per germline, CDR1 KGHDR and CDR2 SFDVKD.

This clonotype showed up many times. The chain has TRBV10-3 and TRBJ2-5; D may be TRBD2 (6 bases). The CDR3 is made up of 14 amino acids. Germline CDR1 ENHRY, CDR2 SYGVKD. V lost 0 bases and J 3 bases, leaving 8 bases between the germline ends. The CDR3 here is CAISESRREETQYF. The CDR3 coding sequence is TGTGCCATCAGTGAGTCAAGGAGGGAAGAGACCCAGTACTTC.

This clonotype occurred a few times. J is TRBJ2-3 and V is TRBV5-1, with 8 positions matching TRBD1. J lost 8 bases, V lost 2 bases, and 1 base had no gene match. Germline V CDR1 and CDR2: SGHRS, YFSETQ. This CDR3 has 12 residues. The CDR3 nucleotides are TGCGCCAGCAGCTTACAGGGGGGTACGCAGTATTTT. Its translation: CASSLQGGTQYF.

DNA for the CDR3: TGTGCCACCAGTGTCCCATTGGGGGACAGCACAGATACGCAGTATTTT. It encodes CATSVPLGDSTDTQYF. This chain joins TRBV24-1 and TRBJ2-3, with D perhaps given as TRBD1 or TRBD2 (5 bases each). V lost 5 bases to trimming and J lost 0 bases, with 14 bases between them. Germline V gene sequence: CDR1 KGHDR, CDR2 SFDVKD. The CDR3 runs 16 residues.

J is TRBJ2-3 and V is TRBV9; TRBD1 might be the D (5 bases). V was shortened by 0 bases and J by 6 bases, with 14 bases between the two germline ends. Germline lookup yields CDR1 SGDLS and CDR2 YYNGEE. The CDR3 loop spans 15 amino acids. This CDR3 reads CASSVEGASFDTQYF. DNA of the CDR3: TGTGCCAGCAGCGTAGAAGGGGCATCATTCGATACGCAGTATTTT.

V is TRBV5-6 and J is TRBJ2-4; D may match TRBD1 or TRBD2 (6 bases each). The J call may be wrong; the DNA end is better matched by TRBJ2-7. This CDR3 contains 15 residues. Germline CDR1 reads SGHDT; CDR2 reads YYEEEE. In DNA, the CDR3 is TGTGCCAGCAGCTCCCAAGAGAGGGGGGCCTACGAGCAGTACTTC. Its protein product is CASSSQERGAYEQYF.

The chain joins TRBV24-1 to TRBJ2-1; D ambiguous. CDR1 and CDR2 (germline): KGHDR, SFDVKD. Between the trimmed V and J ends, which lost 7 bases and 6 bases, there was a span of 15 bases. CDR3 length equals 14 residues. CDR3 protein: CATRGHANANEQFF. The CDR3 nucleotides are TGTGCCACCAGGGGTCACGCGAACGCCAATGAGCAGTTCTTC.

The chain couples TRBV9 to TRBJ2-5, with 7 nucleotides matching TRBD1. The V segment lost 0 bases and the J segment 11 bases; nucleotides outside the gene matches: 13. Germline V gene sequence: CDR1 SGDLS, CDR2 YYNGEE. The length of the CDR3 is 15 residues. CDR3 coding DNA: TGTGCCAGCAGCGTAGGAAGCAGGGGGAACAATGAGCAGTACTTC. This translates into CASSVGSRGNNEQYF.

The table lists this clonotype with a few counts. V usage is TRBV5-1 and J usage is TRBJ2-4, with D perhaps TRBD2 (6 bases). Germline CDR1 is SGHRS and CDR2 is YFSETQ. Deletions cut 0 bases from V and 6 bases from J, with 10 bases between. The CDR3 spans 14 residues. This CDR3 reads CASSLGDSGNIQYF. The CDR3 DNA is TGCGCCAGCAGCTTGGGGGACTCCGGAAACATTCAGTACTTC.